Sequencing of this T cell receptor beta chain was carried out in a study of CD8 T cells in ankylosing spondylitis. Whole-study findings and limits: Characteristic of ankylosing spondylitis blood, it appeared, was a TCR beta motif comprising eight highly homologous variants.

This clonotype was detected a few times. Its antigen is unknown. The CDR3 totals 14 residues. Trimming cost V 3 bases and J 5 bases, with 13 bases left between them. Molecular-barcoded quantitative 5'-RACE produced these TCR beta libraries. TCRdb passed the 5' RACE reads through MiXCR, listing each CDR3 protein once. Among under 300,000 distinct CDR3 sequences listed, about 10% were seen once. The rearrangement joins TRBV12-3 or TRBV12-4 to TRBJ2-5, with TRBD2 as a possible D gene (5 bases). The specimen was blood, either unsorted or a sorted T cell fraction (not recorded which). The receptor comes from a male donor with ankylosing spondylitis or in good health (not recorded which). CDR3 in amino acids: CASSFWAAGETQYF. CDR3 nucleotide sequence: TGTGCCAGCAGTTTCTGGGCGGCGGGCGAGACCCAGTACTTC.